This T cell receptor (beta chain) was obtained from a study of CD8 T cells in ankylosing spondylitis. Overall study results and limits: According to the report, clones linked to the disease were significantly enriched in matched synovial fluid samples taken from ankylosing spondylitis patients. As for the disease-linked clones, they showed a CD8+ phenotype and occurred at relatively low frequencies in peripheral blood. Among TCR beta sequences, a motif of roughly 8 highly homologous variants appeared characteristic of ankylosing spondylitis blood. Previously reported in reactive arthritis synovial fluid and blood were some of the motif variants.

This CDR3 has 15 amino acids. Losses at the gene ends were 4 bases for V and 2 bases for J; bases not matched to a gene: 3. Germline V lookup: CDR1 SEHNR, CDR2 FQNEAQ (reference sequence). As regards this clonotype: Its antigen is unknown.

Via MiXCR, TCRdb re-called the 5' RACE reads, giving one row per CDR3 protein. The data show 150,000 to 200,000 distinct CDR3 sequences, around 32% seen once. Sequencing was carried out using synovial fluid, either unsorted or a sorted T cell fraction (not recorded which). V gene TRBV7-9 combines with J gene TRBJ1-5; 9 bases match TRBD1. This TCR was sampled from a male donor with ankylosing spondylitis. The CDR3 sequence is CASSSGDRGNQPQHF. The CDR3 DNA follows: TGTGCCAGCAGCTCCGGGGACAGGGGCAATCAGCCCCAGCATTTT.